Below, 7 T cell receptor beta chains from the same sample are listed, as sequenced in a study of T-cell memory formation after mild COVID-19. TCRdb called the 5' RACE reads again in MiXCR, with one record for every CDR3 protein. The sample shows 200,000 to 250,000 distinct CDR3 sequences, 15% to 17% of them seen only once. The sample taken for sequencing was PBMCs or a T cell subset sorted from them (not recorded which). Receptor source: an adult woman who had mild COVID-19 (a few samples of this study predate the infection). Cell type and time point are not known.

The rearrangement joins TRBV4-1 to TRBJ1-1; D is undetermined. V lost 4 bases and J 5 bases, leaving 14 bases between the germline ends. This CDR3 is built from 14 residues. CDR1 MGHRA and CDR2 YSYEKL come from the germline V gene. For the CDR3, the DNA is TGCGCCAGCAGCCCCCGGGCCGTTAGAACTGAAGCTTTCTTT. This encodes CASSPRAVRTEAFF.

This clonotype occurred a few times. The rearrangement links TRBV30 to TRBJ2-1; D assignment may be TRBD1 or TRBD2 (5 bases each). The CDR3 has 14 residues. Trimming took off 2 bases at V and 0 bases at J, with 8 bases between the two ends. The germline V gene has CDR1 GTSNPN and CDR2 SVGIG (reference sequence). The CDR3 nucleotides read TGTGCCTGGAGTCCCGGGACCTCCTACAATGAGCAGTTCTTC. Residues: CAWSPGTSYNEQFF.

This clonotype has more than one count but fewer than ten. The chain is built from TRBV12-3 or TRBV12-4 and TRBJ1-1; possible D gene TRBD1, 6 bases. The CDR3 is 13 amino acids. Trimming pared 11 bases from V and 5 bases from J, leaving 18 bases between. This CDR3 is CAAQKTGSTEAFF. The CDR3 DNA is TGTGCCGCACAGAAAACAGGGTCAACTGAAGCTTTCTTT.

This clonotype was counted a few times. The chain combines TRBV12-3 or TRBV12-4 with TRBJ2-7, with D hard to call. This CDR3 comprises 13 residues. With 4 bases removed from V and 2 bases from J, the gap between germline ends came to 9 bases. DNA for the CDR3: TGTGCCAGCAGTTATAAAGGAACCTACGAGCAGTACTTC. Amino acids: CASSYKGTYEQYF.

This clonotype was seen many times. The J gene is TRBJ2-7, the V gene TRBV30; 8 bases are a match to TRBD1. Unmatched junction bases numbered 13, after V lost 3 bases and J lost 6 bases. Germline V gene sequence: CDR1 GTSNPN, CDR2 SVGIG (reference sequence). The CDR3 contains 15 residues. The CDR3 sequence: CAWSSGGQISGEQYF. In DNA, the CDR3 is TGTGCCTGGAGCTCAGGGGGCCAAATATCGGGCGAGCAGTACTTC.

There are a few counts of this clonotype. This chain joins TRBV20-1 and TRBJ2-3; 11 bases map to TRBD2. V was pared by 3 bases and J by 4 bases, with 9 bases of the junction left unmatched. The CDR3 extends over 16 amino acids. Germline V CDR1 and CDR2: DFQATT, SNEGSKA (reference sequence). CDR3 coding DNA: TGCAGTGCTAGGATCCTAGCGGGAGGAGGGTCAGATACGCAGTATTTT. The encoded protein is CSARILAGGGSDTQYF.

This clonotype was found many times. The chain uses TRBV7-2 and TRBJ2-2; 10 bases map to TRBD2. Germline CDR1 SGHTA, CDR2 FQGNSA. V dropped 5 bases and J dropped 6; count of bases not matched to a gene: 15. The CDR3 is 18 residues long. DNA for the CDR3: TGTGCCAGCAGCACCCGGGCTAGCGGGAGTTACAGGGCCGGGGAGCTGTTTTTT. This codes for CASSTRASGSYRAGELFF.